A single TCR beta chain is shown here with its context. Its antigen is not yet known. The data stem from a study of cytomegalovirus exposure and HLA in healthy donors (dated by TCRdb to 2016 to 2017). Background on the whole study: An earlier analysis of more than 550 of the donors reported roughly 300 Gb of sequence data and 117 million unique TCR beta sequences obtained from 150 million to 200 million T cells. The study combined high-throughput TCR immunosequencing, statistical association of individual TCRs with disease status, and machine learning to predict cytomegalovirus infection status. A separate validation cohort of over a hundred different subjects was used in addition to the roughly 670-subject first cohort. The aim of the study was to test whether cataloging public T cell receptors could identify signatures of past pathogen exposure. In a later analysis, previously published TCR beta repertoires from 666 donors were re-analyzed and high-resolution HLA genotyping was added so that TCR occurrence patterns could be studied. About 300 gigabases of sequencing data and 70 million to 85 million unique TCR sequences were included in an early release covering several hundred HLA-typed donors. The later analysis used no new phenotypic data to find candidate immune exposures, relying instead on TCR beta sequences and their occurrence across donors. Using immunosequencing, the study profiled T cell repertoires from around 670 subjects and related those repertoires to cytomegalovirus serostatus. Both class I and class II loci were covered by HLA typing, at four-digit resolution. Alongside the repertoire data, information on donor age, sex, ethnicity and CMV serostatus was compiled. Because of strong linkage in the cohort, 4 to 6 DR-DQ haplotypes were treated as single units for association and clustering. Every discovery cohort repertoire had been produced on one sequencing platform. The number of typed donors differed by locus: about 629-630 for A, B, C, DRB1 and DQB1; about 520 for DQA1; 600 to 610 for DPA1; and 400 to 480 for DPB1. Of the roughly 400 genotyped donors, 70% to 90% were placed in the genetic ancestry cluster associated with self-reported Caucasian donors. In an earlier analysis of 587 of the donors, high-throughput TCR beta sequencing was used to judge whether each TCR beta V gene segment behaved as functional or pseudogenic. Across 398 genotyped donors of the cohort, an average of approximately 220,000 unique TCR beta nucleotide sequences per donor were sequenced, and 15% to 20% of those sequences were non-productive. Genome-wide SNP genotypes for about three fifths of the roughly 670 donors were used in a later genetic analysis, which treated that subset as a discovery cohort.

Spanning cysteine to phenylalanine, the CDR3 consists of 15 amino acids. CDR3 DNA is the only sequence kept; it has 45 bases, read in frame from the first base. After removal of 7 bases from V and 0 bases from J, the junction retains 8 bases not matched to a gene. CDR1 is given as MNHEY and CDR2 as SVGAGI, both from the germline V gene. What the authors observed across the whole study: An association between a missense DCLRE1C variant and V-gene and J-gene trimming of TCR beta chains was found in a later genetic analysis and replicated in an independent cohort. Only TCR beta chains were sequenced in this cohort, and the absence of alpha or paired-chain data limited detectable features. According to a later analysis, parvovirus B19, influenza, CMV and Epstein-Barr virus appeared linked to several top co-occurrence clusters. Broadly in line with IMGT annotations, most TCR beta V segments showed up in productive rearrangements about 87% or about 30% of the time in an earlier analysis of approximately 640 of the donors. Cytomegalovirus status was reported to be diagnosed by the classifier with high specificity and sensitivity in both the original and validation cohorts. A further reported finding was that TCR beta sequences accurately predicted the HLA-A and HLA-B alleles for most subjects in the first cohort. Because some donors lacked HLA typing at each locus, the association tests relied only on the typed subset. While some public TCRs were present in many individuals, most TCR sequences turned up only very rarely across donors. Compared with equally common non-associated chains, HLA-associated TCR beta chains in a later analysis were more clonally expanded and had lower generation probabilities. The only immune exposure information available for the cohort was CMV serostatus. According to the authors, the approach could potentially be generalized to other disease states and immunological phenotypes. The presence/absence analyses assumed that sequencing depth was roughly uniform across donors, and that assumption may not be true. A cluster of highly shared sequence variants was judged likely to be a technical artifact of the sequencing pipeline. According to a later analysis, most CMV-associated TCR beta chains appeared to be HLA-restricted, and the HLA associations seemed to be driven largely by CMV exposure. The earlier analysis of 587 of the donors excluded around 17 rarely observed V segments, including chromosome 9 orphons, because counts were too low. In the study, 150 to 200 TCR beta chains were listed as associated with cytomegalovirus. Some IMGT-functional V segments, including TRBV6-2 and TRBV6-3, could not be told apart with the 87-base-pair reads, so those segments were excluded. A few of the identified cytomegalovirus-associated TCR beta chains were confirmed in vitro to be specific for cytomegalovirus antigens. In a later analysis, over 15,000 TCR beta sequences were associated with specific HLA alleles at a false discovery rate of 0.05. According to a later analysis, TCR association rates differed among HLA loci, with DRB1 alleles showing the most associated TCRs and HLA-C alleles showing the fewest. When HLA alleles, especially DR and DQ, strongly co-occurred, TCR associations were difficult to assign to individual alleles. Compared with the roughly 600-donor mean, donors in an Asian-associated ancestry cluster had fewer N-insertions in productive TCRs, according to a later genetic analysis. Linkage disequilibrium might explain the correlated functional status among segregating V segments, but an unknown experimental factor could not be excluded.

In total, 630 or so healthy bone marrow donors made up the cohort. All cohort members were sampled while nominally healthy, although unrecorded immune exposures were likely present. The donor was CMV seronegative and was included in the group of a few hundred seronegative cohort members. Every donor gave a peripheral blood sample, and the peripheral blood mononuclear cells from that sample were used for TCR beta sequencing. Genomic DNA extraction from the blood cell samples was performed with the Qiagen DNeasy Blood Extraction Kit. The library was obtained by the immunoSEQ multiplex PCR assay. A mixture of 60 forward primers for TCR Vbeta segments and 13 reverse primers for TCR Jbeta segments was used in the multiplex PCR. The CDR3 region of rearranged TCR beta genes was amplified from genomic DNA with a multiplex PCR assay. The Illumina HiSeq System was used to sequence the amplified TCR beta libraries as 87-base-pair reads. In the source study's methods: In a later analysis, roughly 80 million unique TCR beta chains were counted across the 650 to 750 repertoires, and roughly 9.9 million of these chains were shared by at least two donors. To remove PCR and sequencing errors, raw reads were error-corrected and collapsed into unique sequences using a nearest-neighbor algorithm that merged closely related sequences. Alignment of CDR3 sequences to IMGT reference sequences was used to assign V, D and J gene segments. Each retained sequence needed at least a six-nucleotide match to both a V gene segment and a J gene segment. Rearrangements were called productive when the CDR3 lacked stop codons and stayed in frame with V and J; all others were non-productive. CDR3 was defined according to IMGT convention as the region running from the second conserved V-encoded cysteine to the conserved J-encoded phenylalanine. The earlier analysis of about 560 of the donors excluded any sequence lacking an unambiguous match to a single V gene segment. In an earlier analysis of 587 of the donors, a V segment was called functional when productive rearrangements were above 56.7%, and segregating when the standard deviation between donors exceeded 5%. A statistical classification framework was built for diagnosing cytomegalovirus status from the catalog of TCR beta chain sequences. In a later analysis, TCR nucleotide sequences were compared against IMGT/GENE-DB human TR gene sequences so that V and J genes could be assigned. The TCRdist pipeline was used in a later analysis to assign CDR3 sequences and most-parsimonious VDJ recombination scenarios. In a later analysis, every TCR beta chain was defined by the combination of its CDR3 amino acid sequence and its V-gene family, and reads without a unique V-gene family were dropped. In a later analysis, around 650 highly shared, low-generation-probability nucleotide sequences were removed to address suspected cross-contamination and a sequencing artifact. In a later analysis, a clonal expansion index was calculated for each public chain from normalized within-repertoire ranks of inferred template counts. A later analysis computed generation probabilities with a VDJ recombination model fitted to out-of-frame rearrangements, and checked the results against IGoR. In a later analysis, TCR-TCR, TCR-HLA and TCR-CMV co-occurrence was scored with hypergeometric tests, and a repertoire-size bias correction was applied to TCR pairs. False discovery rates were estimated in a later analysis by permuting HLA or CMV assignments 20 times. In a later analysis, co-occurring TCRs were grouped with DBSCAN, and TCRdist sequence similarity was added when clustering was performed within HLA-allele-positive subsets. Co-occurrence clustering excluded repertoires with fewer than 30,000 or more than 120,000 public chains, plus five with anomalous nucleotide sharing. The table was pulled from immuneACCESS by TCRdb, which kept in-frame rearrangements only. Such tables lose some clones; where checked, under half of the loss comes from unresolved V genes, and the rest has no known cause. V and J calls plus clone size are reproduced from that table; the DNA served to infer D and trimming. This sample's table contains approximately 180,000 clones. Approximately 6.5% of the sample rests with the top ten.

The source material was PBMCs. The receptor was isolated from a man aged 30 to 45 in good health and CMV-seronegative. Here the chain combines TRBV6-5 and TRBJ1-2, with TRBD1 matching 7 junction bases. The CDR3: CASTFDGTANYGYTF. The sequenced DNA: TGTGCCAGCACCTTCGACGGGACAGCTAACTATGGCTACACCTTC.